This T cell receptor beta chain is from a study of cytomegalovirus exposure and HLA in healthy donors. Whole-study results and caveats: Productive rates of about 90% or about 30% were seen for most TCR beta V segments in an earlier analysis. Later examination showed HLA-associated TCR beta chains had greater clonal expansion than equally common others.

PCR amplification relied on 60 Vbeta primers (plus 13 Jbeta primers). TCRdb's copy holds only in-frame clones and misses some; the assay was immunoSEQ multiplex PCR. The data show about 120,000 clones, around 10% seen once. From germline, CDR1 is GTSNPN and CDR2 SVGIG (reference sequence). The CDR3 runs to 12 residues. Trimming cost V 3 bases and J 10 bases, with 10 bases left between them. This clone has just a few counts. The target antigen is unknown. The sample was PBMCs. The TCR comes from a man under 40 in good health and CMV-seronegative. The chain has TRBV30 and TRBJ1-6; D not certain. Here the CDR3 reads CAWRASGSPLHF. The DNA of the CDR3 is TGTGCCTGGAGGGCGTCGGGGTCACCCCTCCACTTT.